This T cell receptor beta chain is drawn from a study of radiation and T cells in renal cell carcinoma. Regarding time point: baseline pretreatment blood. Treatment specified: 15 Gy SBRT to primary tumor, nephrectomy 4 weeks later. Libraries were prepared by immunoSEQ multiplex PCR; TCRdb keeps only in-frame clonotypes and omits some of them. The sample shows 120,000 to 150,000 clones, about 87% of them seen only once. The junction had 5 bases not matched to a gene; V was cut back by 0 bases and J by 4 bases. CDR3 length: 15 residues. Germline assignment: CDR1 SGHNT and CDR2 YYREEE (reference sequence).

This chain links TRBV5-4 with TRBJ1-1, with TRBD1 matching over 8 bases. This receptor was identified in a woman in her 70s with renal cell carcinoma. The input for sequencing was blood, taken from a patient whose treatment included radiotherapy and nephrectomy. DNA for the CDR3: TGTGCCAGCAGCTTGGAAGGGACAGGTTTCACTGAAGCTTTCTTT. Translation: CASSLEGTGFTEAFF.